This entry is about one TCR beta chain. It was during active infection that Seattle patients were enrolled and then longitudinally followed. The sample originates from a study of blood T cell repertoires in COVID-19. Background on the study: The analysed material was cDNA or gDNA that came from T cells, B-cell-depleted T cells, or PBMCs.

V was clipped by 5 bases and J by 6 bases, with 16 bases between them. Germline V CDR1 and CDR2: SGHNT, YENEEA. This CDR3 spans 14 amino acids. Original processing methods: Reference gene primer amplification gave nucleated cell count estimates. Clones were read by immunoSEQ multiplex PCR, and TCRdb kept only the in-frame ones, dropping some. The V and J calls and clone size are taken from that table; D and trimming were inferred from the DNA. The data contain fewer than 400,000 clones, roughly 86% of them seen just once; the ten biggest clones take up 1.8%. Sequencing input: peripheral blood. The sequence derives from a woman in her thirties with COVID-19, enrolled during active disease. The chain has TRBV11-3 and TRBJ2-5; D gene uncertain. The CDR3 DNA reads as TGTGCCAGCAGCCCCCGAATTTCCAGGCAGACCCAGTACTTC. Protein: CASSPRISRQTQYF.